This T cell receptor beta chain was identified during a study of CD8 T cells in ankylosing spondylitis. This clonotype was counted at least ten times. Its antigen is undetermined. Quantitative 5'-RACE was performed with molecular barcodes, and it yielded the TCR beta libraries. TCRdb re-called the 5' RACE reads with MiXCR, one entry per CDR3 protein. The sample lists about 240,000 distinct CDR3 sequences, 8% to 9.5% seen once, with over 6.5% in the top ten. Broader study findings: Disease-associated clones were reportedly significantly overrepresented in matched ankylosing spondylitis synovial fluid. Those disease-linked clones were CD8+; they were also relatively rare in peripheral blood.

Germline V lookup: CDR1 SEHNR, CDR2 FQNEAQ (reference sequence). Losses at the gene ends were 4 bases for V and 1 base for J; bases not matched to a gene: 3. The CDR3 sequence is 14 residues long. V gene TRBV7-9 combines with J gene TRBJ2-7, with 8 bases identical to TRBD1. The sample taken for sequencing was blood, either unsorted or a sorted T cell fraction (not recorded which). This clonotype was sampled from a male donor with ankylosing spondylitis or in good health (not recorded which). CDR3 coding DNA: TGTGCCAGCAGCTGGACAGGGTCGTCCTACGAGCAGTACTTC. Protein: CASSWTGSSYEQYF.